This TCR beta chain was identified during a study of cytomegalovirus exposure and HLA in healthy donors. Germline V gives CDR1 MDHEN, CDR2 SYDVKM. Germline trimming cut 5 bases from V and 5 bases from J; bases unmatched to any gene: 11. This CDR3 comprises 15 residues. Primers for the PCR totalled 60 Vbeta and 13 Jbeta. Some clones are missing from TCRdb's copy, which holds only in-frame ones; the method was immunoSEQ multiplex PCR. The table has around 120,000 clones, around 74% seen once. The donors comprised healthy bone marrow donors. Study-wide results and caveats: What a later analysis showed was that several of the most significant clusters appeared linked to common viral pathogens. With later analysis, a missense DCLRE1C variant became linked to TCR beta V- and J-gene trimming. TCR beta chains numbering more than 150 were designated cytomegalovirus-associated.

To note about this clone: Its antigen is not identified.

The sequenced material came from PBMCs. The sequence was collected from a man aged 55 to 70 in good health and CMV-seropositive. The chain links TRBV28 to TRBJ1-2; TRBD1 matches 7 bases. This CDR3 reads CASSLPWDSDYGYTF. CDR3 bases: TGTGCCAGCAGTCTACCCTGGGACAGCGATTATGGCTACACCTTC.